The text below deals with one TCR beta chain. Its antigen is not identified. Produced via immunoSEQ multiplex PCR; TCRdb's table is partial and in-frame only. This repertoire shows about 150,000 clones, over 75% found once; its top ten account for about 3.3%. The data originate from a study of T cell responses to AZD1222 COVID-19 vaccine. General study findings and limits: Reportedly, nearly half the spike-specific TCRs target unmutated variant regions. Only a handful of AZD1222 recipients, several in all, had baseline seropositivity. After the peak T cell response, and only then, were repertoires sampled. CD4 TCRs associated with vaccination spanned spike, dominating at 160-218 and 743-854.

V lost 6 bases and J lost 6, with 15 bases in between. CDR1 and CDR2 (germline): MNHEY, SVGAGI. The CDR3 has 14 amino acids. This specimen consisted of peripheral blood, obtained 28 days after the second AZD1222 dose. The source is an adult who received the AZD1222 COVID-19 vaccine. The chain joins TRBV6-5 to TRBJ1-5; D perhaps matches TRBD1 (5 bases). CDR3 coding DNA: TGTGCCAGCAGACTTCGCCAGGGAGGTCAGCCCCAGCATTTT. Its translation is CASRLRQGGQPQHF.